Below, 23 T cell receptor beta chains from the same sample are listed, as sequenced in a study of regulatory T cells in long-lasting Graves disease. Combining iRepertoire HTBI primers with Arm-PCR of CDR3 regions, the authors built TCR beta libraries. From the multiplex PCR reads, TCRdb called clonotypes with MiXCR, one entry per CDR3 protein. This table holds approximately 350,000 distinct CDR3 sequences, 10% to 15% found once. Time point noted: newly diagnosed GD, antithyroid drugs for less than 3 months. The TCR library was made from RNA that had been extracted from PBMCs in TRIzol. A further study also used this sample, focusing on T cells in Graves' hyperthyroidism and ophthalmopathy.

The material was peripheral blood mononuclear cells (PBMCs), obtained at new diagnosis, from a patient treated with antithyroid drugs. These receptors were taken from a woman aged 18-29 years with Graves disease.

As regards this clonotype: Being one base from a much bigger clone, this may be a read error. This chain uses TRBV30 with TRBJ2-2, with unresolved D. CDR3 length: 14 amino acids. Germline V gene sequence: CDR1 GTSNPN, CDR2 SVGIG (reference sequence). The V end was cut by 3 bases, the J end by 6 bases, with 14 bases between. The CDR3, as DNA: TGTGCCTGGAGGTGGACCAACGTAGCCGGGGAGCTGTTTTTT. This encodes CAWRWTNVAGELFF.

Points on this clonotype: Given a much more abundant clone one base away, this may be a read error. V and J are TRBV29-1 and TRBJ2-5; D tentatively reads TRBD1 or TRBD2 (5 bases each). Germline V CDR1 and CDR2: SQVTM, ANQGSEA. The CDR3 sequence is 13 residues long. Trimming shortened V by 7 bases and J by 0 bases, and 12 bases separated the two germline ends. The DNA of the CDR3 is TGCAGCGCCGAGGGGTCGTACCAAGAGACCCAGTACTTC. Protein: CSAEGSYQETQYF.

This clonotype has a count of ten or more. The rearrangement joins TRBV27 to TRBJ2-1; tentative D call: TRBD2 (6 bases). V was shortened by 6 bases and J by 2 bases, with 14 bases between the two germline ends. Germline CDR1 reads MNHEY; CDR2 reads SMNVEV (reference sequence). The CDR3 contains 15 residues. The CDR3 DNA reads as TGTGCCAGCAGATCCTGGAGGGGTCCCTACAATGAGCAGTTCTTC. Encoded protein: CASRSWRGPYNEQFF.

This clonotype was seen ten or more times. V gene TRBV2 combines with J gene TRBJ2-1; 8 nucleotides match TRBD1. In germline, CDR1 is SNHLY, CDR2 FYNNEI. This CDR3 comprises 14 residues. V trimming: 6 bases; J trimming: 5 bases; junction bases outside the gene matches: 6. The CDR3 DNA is TGTGCCAGCAGAATTCAGGGGGCCAACAATGAGCAGTTCTTC. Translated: CASRIQGANNEQFF.

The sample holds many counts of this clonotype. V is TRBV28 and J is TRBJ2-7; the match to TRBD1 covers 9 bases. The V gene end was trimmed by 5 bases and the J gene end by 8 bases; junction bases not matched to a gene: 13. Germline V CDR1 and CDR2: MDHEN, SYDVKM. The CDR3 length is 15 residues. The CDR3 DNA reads TGTGCCAGCAGTCCCGGGGGGACAGGGAATTCCAAGCAGTACTTC. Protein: CASSPGGTGNSKQYF.

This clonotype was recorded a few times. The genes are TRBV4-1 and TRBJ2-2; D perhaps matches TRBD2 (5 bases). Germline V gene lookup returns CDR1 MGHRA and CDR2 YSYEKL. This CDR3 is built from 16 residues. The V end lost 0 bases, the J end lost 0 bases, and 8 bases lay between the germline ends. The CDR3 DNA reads TGCGCCAGCAGCCAAGAGGGTAGCGCGAACACCGGGGAGCTGTTTTTT. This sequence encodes CASSQEGSANTGELFF.

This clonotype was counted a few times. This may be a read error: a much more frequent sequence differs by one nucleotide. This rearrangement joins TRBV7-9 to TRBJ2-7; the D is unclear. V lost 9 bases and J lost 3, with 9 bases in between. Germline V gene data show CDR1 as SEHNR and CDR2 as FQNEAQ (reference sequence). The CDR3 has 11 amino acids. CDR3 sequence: CARSHYYEQYF. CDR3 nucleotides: TGTGCCAGAAGCCACTACTACGAGCAGTACTTC.

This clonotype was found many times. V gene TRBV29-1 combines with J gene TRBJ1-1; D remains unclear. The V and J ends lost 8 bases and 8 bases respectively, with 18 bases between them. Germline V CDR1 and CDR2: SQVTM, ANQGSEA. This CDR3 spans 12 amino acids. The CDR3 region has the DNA TGCAGCATACGGCGGGGAGGGCAAGAAGCTTTCTTT. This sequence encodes CSIRRGGQEAFF.

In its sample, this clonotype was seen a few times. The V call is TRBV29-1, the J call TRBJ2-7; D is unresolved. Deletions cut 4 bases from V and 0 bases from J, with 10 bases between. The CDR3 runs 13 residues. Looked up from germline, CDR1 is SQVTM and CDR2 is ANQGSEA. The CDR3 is CSVGGSSSYEQYF. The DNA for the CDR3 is TGCAGCGTTGGGGGTAGTAGCTCCTACGAGCAGTACTTC.

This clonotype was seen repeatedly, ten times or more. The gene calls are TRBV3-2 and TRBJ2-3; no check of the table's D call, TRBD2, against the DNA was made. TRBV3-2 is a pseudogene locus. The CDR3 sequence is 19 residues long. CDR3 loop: CASSQYDGRYGRASDTQYF. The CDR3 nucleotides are TGTGCCAGCAGCCAATACGACGGAAGGTACGGGAGGGCATCCGATACGCAGTATTTT.

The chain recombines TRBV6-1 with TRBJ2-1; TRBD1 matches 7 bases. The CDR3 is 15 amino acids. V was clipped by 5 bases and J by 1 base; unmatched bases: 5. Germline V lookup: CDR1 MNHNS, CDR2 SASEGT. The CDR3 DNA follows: TGTGCCAGCAGTACGACAGGGACGTCCTACAATGAGCAGTTCTTC. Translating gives CASSTTGTSYNEQFF.

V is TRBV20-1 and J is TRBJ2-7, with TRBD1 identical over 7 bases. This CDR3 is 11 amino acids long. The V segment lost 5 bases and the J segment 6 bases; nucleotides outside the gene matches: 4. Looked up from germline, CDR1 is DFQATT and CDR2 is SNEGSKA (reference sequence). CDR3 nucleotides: TGCAGTGCTGAGGGGGCTAGCGAGCAGTACTTC. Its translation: CSAEGASEQYF.

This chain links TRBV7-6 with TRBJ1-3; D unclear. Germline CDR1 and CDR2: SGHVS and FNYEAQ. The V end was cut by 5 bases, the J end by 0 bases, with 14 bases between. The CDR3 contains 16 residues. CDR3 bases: TGTGCCAGCAGCCCCTGGACTGGGCTCTCTGGAAACACCATATATTTT. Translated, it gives CASSPWTGLSGNTIYF.

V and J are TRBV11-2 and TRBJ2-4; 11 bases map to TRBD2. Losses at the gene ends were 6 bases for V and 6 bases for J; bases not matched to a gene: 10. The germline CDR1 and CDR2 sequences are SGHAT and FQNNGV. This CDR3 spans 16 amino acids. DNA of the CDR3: TGTGCCAGCAGTTTTATAGCGGGGGGGCGGGGAAACATTCAGTACTTC. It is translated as CASSFIAGGRGNIQYF.

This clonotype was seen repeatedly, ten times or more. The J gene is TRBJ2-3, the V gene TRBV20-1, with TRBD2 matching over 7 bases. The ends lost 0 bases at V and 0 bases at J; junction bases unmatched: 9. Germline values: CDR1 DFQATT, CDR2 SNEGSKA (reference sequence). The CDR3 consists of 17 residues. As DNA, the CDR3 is TGCAGTGCTAGAGATTTTTCTTCTAGCGGTAGCACAGATACGCAGTATTTT. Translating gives CSARDFSSSGSTDTQYF.

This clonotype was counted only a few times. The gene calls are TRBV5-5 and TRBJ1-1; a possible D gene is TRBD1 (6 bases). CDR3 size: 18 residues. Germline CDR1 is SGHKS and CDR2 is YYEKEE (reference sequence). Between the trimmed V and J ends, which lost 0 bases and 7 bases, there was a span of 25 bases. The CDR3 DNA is TGTGCCAGCAGCTTGGCCTCCGAGGGGGGACGGCCGGGGATTGAAGCTTTCTTT. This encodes CASSLASEGGRPGIEAFF. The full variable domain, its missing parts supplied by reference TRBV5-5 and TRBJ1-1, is DAGVTQSPTHLIKTRGQQVTLRCSPISGHKSVSWYQQVLGQGPQFIFQYYEKEERGRGNFPDRFSARQFPNYSSELNVNALLLGDSALYLCASSLASEGGRPGIEAFFGQGTRLTVV.

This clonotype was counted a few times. This chain's CDR3 is CASSQSDEQFF. The CDR3 DNA sequence: TGCGCCAGCAGCCAATCGGATGAGCAGTTCTTC. This chain links TRBV4-1 with TRBJ2-1; D is ambiguous. Trimming shortened V by 2 bases and J by 8 bases, and 4 bases separated the two germline ends. The CDR3 length is 11 residues. Germline CDR1 is MGHRA and CDR2 is YSYEKL.

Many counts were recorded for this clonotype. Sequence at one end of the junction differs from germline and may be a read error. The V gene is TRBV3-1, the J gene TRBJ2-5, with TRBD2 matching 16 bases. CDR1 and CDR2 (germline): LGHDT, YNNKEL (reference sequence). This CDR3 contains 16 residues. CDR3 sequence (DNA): TGTGCCAGCAGCCAAGACCCGGGACTAGCGGGAGGGCCCAGTGACTTC. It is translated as CASSQDPGLAGGPSDF.

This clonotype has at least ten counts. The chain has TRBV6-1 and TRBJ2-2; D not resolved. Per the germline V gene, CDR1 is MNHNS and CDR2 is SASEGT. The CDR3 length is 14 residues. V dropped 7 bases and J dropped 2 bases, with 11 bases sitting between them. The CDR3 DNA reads TGTGCCAGCACCAGTAATATAAACACCGGGGAGCTGTTTTTT. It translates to CASTSNINTGELFF.

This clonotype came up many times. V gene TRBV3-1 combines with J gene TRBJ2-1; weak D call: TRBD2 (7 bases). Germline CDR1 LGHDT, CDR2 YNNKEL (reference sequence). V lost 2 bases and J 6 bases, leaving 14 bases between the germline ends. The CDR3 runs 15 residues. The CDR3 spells CASSQWGGLINEQFF. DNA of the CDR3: TGTGCCAGCAGCCAATGGGGGGGCTTGATCAATGAGCAGTTCTTC.

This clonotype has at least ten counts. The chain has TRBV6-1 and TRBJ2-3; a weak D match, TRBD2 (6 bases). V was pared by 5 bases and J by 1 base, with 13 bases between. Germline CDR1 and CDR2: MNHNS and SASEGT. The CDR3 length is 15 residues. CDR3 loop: CASSPAGSGTDTQYF. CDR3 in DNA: TGTGCCAGCAGTCCGGCGGGGAGTGGCACAGATACGCAGTATTTT.

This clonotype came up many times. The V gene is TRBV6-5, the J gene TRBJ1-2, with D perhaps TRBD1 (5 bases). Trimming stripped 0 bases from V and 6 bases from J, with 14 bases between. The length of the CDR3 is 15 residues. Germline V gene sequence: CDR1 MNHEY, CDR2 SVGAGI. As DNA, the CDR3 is TGTGCCAGCAGTTACTCGATCGGGACTCCTAATGGCTACACCTTC. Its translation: CASSYSIGTPNGYTF.

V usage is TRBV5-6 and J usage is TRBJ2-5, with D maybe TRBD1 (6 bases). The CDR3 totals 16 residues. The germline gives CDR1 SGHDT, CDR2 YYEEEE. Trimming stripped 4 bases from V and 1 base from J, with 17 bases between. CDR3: CASSGKAGTSQETQYF. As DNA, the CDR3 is TGTGCCAGCAGCGGTAAAGCCGGGACATCCCAAGAGACCCAGTACTTC. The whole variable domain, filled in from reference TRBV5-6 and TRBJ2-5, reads DAGVTQSPTHLIKTRGQQVTLRCSPKSGHDTVSWYQQALGQGPQFIFQYYEEEERQRGNFPDRFSGHQFPNYSSELNVNALLLGDSALYLCASSGKAGTSQETQYFGPGTRLLVL.